This T cell receptor beta chain came from a study of blood T cell repertoires in COVID-19. Overall study: Samples came from the United States, Italy and Spain, spanning acute and convalescent COVID-19. T cells, B-cell-depleted T cells, or PBMCs provided the cDNA or gDNA that served as material.

The trim removed 2 bases at V and 0 bases at J, leaving 1 base unmatched. CDR3 size: 15 residues. Germline assignment: CDR1 SGHRS and CDR2 YFSETQ. Original analysis: For nucleated cells, counts were estimated from reference gene primer amplification. Measured with immunoSEQ multiplex PCR; TCRdb has only the in-frame clones, and not every one. V, J and clone size derive from that table, while D and trimming were established from the DNA sequence. The sample gives about 290,000 clones, 70% to 90% of which show up once; around 4.2% is in the top ten. This receptor was obtained from a woman aged 45-65 years with active or convalescent COVID-19. The rearrangement joins TRBV5-1 to TRBJ2-1; 8 bases map to TRBD2. Sample: peripheral blood. Here the CDR3 reads CASSFSGVSYNEQFF. DNA of the CDR3: TGCGCCAGCAGCTTTAGCGGGGTCTCCTACAATGAGCAGTTCTTC.